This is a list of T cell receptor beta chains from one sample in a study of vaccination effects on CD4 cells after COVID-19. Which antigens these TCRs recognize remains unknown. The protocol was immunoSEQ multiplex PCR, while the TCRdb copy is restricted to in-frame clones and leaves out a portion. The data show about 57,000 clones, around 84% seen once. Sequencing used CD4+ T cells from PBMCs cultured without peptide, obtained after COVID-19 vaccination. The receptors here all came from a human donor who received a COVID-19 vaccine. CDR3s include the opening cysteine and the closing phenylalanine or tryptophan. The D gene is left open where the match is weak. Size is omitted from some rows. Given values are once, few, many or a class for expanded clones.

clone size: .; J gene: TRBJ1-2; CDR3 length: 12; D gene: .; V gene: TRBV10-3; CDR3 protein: CAILGRNYGYTF; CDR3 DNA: TGTGCCATACTTGGACGGAACTATGGCTACACCTTC
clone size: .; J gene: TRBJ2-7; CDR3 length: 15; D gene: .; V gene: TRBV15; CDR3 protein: CATSRLTGRGDEQYF; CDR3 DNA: TGTGCCACCAGCAGACTGACAGGCCGGGGCGACGAGCAGTACTTC
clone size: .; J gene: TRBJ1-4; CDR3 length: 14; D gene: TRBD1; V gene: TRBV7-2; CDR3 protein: CASSSGQAGEKLFF; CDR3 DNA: TGTGCCAGCAGCTCCGGACAGGCTGGAGAAAAACTGTTTTTT
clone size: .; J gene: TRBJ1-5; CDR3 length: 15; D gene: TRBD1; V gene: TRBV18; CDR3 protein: CASSPPGTGGQPQHF; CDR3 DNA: TGTGCCAGCTCACCACCAGGGACAGGGGGACAGCCCCAGCATTTT
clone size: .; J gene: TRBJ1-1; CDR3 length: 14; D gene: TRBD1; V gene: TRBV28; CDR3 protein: CASTMTGRGTEAFF; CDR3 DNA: TGTGCCAGCACCATGACAGGGAGGGGCACTGAAGCTTTCTTT
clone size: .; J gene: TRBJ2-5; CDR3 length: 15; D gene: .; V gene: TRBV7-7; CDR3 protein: CASSLQQAPGVTQYF; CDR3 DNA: TGTGCTAGCAGCTTACAGCAGGCCCCTGGGGTGACCCAGTACTTC
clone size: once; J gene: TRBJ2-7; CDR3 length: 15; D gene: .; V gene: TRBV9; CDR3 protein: CASSKGGGGTYEQYF; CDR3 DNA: TGTGCCAGCAGCAAAGGGGGAGGCGGCACCTACGAGCAGTACTTC
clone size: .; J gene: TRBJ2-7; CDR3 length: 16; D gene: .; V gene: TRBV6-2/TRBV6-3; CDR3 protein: CASSYRIELASYEQYF; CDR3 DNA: TGTGCCAGCAGTTACCGTATCGAGTTGGCCTCCTACGAGCAGTACTTC
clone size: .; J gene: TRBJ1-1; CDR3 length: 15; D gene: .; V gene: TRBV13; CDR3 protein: CASSSLSGENTEAFF; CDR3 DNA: TGTGCCAGCAGCTCCCTCTCGGGGGAGAACACTGAAGCTTTCTTT
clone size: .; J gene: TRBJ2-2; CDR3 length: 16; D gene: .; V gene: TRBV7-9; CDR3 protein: CASSLVSGRVTGELFF; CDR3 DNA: TGTGCCAGCAGCTTAGTAAGCGGTCGGGTCACCGGGGAGCTGTTTTTT
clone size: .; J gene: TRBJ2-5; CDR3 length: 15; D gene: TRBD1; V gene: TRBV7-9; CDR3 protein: CASSSGTGGRETQYF; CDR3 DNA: TGTGCCAGCAGCTCGGGGACAGGGGGCAGGGAGACCCAGTACTTC
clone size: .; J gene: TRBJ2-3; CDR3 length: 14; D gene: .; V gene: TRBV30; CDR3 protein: CAWSLGTPTDTQYF; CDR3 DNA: TGTGCCTGGAGTCTTGGAACACCGACAGATACGCAGTATTTT
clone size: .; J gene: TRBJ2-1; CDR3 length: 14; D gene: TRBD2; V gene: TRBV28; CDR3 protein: CASSLVSGRYEQFF; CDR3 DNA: TGTGCCAGCAGTTTAGTTAGCGGGAGGTATGAGCAGTTCTTC
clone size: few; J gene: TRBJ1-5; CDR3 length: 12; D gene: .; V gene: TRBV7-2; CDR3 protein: CASSSQNQPQHF; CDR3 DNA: TGTGCCAGCAGCTCTCAAAATCAGCCCCAGCATTTT
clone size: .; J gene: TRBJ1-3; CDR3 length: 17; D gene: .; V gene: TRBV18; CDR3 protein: CASTGTLTPRSGNTIYF; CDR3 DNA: TGTGCCAGCACGGGGACTTTAACGCCACGTTCTGGAAACACCATATATTTT
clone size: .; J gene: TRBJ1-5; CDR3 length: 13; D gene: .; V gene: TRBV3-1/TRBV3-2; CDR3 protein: CASSQGGNQPQHF; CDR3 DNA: TGTGCCAGCAGCCAAGGGGGCAATCAGCCCCAGCATTTT
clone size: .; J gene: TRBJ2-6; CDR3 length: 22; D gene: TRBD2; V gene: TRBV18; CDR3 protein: CASSPMAWGRGGVLSGANVLTF; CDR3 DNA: TGTGCCAGCTCACCAATGGCCTGGGGTCGCGGGGGAGTCCTCTCTGGGGCCAACGTCCTGACTTTC
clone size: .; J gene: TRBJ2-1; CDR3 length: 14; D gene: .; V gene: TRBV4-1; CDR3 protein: CASSLLISYNEQFF; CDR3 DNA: TGCGCCAGCAGCCTTTTAATCAGCTACAATGAGCAGTTCTTC
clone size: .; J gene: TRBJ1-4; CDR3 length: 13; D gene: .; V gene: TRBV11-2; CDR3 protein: CASSAGYNEKLFF; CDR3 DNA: TGTGCCAGCAGCGCCGGTTACAATGAAAAACTGTTTTTT
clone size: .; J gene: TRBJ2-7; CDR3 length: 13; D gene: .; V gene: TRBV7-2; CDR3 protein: CASRPHLSYEQYF; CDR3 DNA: TGTGCCAGCAGGCCTCACCTCTCCTACGAGCAGTACTTC
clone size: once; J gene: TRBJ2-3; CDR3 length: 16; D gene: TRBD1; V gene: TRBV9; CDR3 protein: CASSVAQGVGTDTQYF; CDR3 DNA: TGTGCCAGCAGCGTAGCTCAGGGGGTAGGGACAGATACGCAGTATTTT
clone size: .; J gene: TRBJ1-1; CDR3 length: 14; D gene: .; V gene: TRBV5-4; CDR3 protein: CASSLDLANTEAFF; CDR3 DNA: TGTGCCAGCAGCTTGGATCTGGCGAATACTGAAGCTTTCTTT
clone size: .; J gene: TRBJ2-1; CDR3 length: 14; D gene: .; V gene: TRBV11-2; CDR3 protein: CASSFFRAYNEQFF; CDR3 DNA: TGTGCCAGCAGCTTTTTCAGGGCTTACAATGAGCAGTTCTTC
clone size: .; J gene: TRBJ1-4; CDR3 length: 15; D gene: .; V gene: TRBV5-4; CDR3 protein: CASSLGPGGEEKLFF; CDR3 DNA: TGTGCCAGCAGCTTGGGGCCAGGTGGGGAGGAAAAACTGTTTTTT
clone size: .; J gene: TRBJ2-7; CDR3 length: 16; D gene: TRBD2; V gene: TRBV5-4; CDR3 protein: CASSLAPAGGPIEQYF; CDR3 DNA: TGTGCCAGCAGCTTGGCCCCCGCGGGAGGGCCTATCGAGCAGTACTTC
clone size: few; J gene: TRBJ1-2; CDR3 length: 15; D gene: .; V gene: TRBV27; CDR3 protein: CASFSPFRGRRGYTF; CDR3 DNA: TGTGCCAGTTTCTCCCCCTTTCGGGGGCGAAGAGGCTACACCTTC
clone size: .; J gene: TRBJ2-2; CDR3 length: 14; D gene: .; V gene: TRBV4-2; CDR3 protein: CASSQVGGAGELFF; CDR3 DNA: TGTGCCAGCAGCCAAGTCGGAGGGGCCGGGGAGCTGTTTTTT
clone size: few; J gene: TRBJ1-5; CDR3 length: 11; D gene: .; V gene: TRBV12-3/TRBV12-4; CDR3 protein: CASSFHQPQHF; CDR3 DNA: TGTGCCAGCAGTTTCCATCAGCCCCAGCATTTT
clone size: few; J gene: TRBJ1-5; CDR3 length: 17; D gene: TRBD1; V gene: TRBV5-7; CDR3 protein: CASSARGKTGVNQPQHF; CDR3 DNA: TGTGCCAGCAGTGCCAGGGGCAAGACAGGGGTCAATCAGCCCCAGCATTTT
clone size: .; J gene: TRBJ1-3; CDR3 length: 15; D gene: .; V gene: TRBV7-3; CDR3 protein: CASSLSASGGNTIYF; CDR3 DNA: TGTGCCAGCAGCTTATCGGCCAGCGGGGGAAACACCATATATTTT
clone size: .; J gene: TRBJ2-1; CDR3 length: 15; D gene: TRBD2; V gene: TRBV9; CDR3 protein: CASSFRLAADNEQFF; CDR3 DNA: TGTGCCAGCAGTTTCCGACTAGCCGCGGACAATGAGCAGTTCTTC
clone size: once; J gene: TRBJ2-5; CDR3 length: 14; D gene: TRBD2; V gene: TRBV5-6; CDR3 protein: CASSLWGGRETQYF; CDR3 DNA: TGTGCCAGCAGTCTCTGGGGGGGGAGAGAGACCCAGTACTTC
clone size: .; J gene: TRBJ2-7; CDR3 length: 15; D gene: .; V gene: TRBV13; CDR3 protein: CASSGGRLPSYEQYF; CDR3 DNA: TGTGCCAGCAGTGGAGGCCGACTGCCATCCTACGAGCAGTACTTC
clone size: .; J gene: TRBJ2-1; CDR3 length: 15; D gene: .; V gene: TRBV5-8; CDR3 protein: CASSAGRIRYNEQFF; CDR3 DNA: TGTGCCAGCAGCGCCGGACGGATAAGATACAATGAGCAGTTCTTC
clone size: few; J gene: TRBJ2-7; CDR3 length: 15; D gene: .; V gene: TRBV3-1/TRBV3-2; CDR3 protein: CASSQAVRGLSEQYF; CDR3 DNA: TGTGCCAGCAGCCAAGCCGTAAGGGGCCTGAGCGAGCAGTACTTC
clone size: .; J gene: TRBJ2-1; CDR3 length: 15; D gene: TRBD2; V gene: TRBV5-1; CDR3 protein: CASSLLSGGYNEQFF; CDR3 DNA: TGCGCCAGCAGTCTCCTAAGCGGGGGCTACAATGAGCAGTTCTTC
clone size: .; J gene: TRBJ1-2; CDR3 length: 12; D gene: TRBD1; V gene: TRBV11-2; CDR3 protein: CASSSTGYGYTF; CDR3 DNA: TGTGCCAGCAGCTCGACAGGGTATGGCTACACCTTC
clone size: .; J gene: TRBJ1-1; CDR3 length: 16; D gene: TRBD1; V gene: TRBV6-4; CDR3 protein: CASSEKRTGECLEAFF; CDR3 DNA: TGTGCCAGCAGTGAAAAACGGACAGGGGAGTGCCTCGAAGCTTTCTTT
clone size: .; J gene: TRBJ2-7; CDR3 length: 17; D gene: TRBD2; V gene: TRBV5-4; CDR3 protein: CASSLEPSSGSSYEQYF; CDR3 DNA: TGTGCCAGCAGCTTGGAACCTTCTAGCGGGTCTTCCTACGAGCAGTACTTC
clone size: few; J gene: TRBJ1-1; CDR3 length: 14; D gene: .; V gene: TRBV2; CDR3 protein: CASSDRWENTEAFF; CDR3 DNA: TGTGCCAGCAGTGATAGGTGGGAGAACACTGAAGCTTTCTTT
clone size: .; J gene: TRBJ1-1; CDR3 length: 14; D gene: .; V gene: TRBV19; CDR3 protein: CASSIPGVNTEAFF; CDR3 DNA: TGTGCCAGTAGTATCCCAGGGGTCAACACTGAAGCTTTCTTT
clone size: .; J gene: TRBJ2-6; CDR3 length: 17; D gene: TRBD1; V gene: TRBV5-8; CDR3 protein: CASSLWDSSSGANVLTF; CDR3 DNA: TGTGCCAGCAGCTTATGGGACAGCAGCTCTGGGGCCAACGTCCTGACTTTC
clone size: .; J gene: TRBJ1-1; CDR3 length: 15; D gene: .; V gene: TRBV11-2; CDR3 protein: CASSLGGGKNTEAFF; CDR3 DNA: TGTGCCAGCAGCTTAGGCGGGGGAAAGAACACTGAAGCTTTCTTT
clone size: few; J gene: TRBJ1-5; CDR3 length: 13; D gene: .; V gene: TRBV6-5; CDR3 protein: CASTERGYQPQHF; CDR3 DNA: TGTGCCAGCACCGAGAGGGGATATCAGCCCCAGCATTTT
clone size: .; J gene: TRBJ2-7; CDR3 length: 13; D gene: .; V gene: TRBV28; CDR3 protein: CASRTGPTYEQYF; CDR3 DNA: TGTGCCAGCAGAACCGGACCTACCTACGAGCAGTACTTC
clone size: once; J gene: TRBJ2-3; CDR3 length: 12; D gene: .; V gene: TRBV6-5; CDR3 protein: CASKGDADTQYF; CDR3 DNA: TGTGCCAGCAAGGGAGACGCAGATACGCAGTATTTT
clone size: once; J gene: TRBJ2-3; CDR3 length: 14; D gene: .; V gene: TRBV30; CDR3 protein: CAWGGNGTPNTQYF; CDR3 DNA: TGTGCCTGGGGGGGAAACGGAACCCCAAATACGCAGTATTTT
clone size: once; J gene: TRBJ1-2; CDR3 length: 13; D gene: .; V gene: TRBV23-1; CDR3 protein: CARSPGLNYGYTF; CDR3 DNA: TGCGCCAGGTCCCCGGGCCTAAACTATGGCTACACCTTC
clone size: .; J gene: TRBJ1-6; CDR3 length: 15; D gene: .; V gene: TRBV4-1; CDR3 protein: CASSPQPGKDSPLHF; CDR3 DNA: TGCGCCAGCAGCCCTCAACCCGGGAAGGATTCACCCCTCCACTTT
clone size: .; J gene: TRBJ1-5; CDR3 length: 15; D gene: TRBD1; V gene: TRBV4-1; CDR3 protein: CASSQDAGGGQPQHF; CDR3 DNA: TGCGCCAGCAGCCAAGACGCAGGGGGAGGACAGCCCCAGCATTTT
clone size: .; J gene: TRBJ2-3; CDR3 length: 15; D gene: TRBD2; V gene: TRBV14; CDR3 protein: CASSELAGGTDTQYF; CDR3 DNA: TGTGCCAGCAGCGAACTAGCGGGGGGCACAGATACGCAGTATTTT
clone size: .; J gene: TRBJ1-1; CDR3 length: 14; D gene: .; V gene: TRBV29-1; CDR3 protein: CSVAIRRGHTEAFF; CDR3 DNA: TGCAGCGTTGCTATCCGCAGGGGCCACACTGAAGCTTTCTTT